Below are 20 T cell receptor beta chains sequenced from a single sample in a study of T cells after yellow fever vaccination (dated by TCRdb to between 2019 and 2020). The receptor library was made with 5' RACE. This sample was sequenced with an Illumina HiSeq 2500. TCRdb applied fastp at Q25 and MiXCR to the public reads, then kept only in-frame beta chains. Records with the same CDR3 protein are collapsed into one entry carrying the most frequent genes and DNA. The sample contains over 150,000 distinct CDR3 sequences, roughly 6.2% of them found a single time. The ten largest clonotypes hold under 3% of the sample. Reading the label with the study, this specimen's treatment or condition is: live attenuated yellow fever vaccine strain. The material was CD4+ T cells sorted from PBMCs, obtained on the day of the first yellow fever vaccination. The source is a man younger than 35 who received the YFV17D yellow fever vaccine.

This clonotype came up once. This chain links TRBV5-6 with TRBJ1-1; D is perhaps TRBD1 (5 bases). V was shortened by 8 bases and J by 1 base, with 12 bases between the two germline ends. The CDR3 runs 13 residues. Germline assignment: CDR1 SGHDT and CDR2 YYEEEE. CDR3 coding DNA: TGTGCCAGGAGCCCAGGGCGGAACACTGAAGCTTTCTTT. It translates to CARSPGRNTEAFF.

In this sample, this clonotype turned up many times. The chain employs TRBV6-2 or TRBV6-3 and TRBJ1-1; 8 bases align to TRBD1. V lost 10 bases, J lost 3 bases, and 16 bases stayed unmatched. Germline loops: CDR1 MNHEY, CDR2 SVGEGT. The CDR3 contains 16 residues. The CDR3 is CATRNRGADSYTEAFF. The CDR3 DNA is TGTGCCACCAGGAACAGGGGGGCCGACTCATACACTGAAGCTTTCTTT.

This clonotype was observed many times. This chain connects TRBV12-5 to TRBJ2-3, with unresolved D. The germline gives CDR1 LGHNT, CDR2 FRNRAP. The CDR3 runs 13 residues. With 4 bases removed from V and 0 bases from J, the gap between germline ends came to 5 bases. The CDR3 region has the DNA TGTGCTAGTGGTTCCAAAAGCACAGATACGCAGTATTTT. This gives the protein CASGSKSTDTQYF.

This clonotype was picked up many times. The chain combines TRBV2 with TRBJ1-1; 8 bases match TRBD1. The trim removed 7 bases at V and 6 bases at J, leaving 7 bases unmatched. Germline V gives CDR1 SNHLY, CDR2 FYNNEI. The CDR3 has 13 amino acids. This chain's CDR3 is CASKGQGASEAFF. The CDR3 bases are TGTGCCAGCAAGGGCCAGGGGGCCTCTGAAGCTTTCTTT.

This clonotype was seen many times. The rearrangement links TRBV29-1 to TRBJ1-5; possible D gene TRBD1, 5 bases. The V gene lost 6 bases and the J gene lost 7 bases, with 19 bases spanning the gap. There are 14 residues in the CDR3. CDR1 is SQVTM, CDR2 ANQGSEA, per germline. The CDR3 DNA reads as TGCAGCGTAACCTTATCAGGGTCTAGGCAGCCCCAGCATTTT. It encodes CSVTLSGSRQPQHF.

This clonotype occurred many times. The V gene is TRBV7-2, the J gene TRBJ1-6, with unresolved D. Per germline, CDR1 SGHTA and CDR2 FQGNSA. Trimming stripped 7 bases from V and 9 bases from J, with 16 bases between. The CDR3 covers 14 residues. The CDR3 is CASTTVPARSPLHF. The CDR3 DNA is TGTGCCAGCACAACTGTCCCGGCGCGTTCACCCCTCCACTTT.

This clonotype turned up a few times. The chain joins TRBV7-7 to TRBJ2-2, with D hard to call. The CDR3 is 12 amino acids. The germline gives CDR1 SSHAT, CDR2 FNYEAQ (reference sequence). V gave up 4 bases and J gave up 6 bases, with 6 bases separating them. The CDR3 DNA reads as TGTGCCAGCAGCTCACACGCCGGGGAGCTGTTTTTT. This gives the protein CASSSHAGELFF.

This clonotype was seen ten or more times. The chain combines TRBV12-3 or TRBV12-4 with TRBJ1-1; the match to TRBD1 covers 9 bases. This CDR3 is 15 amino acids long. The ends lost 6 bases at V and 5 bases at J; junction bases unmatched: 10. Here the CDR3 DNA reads TGTGCCAGCAGGAGGCTCACAGGGGGCGAAACTGAAGCTTTCTTT. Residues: CASRRLTGGETEAFF.

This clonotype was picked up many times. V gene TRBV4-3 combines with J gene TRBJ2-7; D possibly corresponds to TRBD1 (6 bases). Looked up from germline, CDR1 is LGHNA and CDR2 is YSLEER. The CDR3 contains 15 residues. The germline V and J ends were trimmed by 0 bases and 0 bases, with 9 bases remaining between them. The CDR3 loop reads CASSQEGGRSYEQYF. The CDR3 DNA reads TGCGCCAGCAGCCAAGAAGGGGGTCGCTCCTACGAGCAGTACTTC.

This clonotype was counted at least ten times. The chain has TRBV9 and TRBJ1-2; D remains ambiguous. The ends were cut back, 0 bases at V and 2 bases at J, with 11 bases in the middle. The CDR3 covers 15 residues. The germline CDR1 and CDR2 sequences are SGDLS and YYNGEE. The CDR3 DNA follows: TGTGCCAGCAGCGTAGACCCCTCAACCAACTATGGCTACACCTTC. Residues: CASSVDPSTNYGYTF.

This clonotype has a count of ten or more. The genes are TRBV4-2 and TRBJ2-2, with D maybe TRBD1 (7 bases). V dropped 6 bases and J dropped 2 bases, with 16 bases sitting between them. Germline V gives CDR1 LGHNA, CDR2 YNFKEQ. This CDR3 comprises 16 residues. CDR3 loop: CASRPGQEGNTGELFF. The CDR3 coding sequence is TGTGCCAGCAGACCCGGACAGGAGGGCAACACCGGGGAGCTGTTTTTT.

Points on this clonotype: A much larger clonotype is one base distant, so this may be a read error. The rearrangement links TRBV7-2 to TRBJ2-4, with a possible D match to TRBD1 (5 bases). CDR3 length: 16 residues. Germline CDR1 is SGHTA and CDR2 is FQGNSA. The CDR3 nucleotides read TGTGCCAGCAGCTTCCGACAGAGCATAGCCAAAAACAGTCAGTACTTC. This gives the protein CASSFRQSIAKNSQYF. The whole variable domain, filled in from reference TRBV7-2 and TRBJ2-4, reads GAGVSQSPSNKVTEKGKDVELRCDPISGHTALYWYRQSLGQGLEFLIYFQGNSAPDKSGLPSDRFSAERTGGSVSTLTIQRTQQEDSAVYLCASSFRQSIAKNSQYFGAGTRLSVL.

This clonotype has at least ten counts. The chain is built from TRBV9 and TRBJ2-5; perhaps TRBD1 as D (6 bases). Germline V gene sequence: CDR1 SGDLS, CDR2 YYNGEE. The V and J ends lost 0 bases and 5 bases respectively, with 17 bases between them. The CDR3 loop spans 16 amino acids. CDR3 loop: CASSVEGDVGVETQYF. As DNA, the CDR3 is TGTGCCAGCAGCGTAGAGGGGGATGTCGGGGTGGAGACCCAGTACTTC. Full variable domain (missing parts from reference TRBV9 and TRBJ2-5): DSGVTQTPKHLITATGQRVTLRCSPRSGDLSVYWYQQSLDQGLQFLIQYYNGEERAKGNILERFSAQQFPDLHSELNLSSLELGDSALYFCASSVEGDVGVETQYFGPGTRLLVL.

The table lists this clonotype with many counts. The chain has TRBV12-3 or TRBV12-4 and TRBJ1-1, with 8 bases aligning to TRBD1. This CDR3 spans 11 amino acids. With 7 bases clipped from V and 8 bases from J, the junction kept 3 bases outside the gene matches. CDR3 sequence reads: CASNRQGEAFF. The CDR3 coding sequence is TGTGCCAGCAATCGACAGGGGGAAGCTTTCTTT.

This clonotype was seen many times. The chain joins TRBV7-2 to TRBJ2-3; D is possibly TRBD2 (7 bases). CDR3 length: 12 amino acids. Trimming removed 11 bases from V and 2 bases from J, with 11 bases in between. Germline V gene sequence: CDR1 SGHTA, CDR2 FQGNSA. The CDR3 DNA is TGTGCCGGGGGGGGGCTCACAGATACGCAGTATTTT. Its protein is CAGGGLTDTQYF.

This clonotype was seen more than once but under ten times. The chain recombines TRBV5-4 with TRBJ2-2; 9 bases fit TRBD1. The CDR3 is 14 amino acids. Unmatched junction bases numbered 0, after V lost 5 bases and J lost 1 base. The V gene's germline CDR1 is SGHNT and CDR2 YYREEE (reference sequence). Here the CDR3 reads CASRTGGNTGELFF. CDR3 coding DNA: TGTGCCAGCAGGACAGGGGGGAACACCGGGGAGCTGTTTTTT. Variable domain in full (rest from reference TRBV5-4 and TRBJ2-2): ETGVTQSPTHLIKTRGQQVTLRCSSQSGHNTVSWYQQALGQGPQFIFQYYREEENGRGNFPPRFSGLQFPNYSSELNVNALELDDSALYLCASRTGGNTGELFFGEGSRLTVL.

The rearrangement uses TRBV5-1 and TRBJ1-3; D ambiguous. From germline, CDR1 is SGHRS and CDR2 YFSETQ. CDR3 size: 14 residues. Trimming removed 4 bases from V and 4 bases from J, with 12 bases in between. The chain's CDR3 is CASSHGRGGNTIYF. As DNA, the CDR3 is TGCGCCAGCAGCCATGGACGGGGAGGAAACACCATATATTTT. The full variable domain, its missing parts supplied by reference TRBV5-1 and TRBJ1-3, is KAGVTQTPRYLIKTRGQQVTLSCSPISGHRSVSWYQQTPGQGLQFLFEYFSETQRNKGNFPGRFSGRQFSNSRSEMNVSTLELGDSALYLCASSHGRGGNTIYFGEGSWLTVV.

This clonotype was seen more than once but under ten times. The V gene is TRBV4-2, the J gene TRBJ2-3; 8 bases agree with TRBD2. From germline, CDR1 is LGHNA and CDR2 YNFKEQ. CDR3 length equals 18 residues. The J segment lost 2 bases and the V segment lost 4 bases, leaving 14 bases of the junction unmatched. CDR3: CASSPNVGAGADTDTQYF. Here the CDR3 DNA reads TGTGCCAGCAGCCCCAACGTGGGAGCGGGGGCCGACACAGATACGCAGTATTTT.

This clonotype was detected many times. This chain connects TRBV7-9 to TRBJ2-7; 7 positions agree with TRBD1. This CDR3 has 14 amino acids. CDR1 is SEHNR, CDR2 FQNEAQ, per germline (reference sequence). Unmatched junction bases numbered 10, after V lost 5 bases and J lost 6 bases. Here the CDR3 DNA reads TGTGCCAGCAGCACCGGGACAGCCACCTCCGAGCAGTACGTC. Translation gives CASSTGTATSEQYV.

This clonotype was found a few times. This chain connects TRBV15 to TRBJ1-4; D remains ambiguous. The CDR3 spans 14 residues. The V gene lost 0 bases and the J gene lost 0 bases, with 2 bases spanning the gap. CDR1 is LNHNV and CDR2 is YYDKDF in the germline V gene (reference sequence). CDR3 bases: TGTGCCACCAGCAGAGATTCAACTAATGAAAAACTGTTTTTT. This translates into CATSRDSTNEKLFF.